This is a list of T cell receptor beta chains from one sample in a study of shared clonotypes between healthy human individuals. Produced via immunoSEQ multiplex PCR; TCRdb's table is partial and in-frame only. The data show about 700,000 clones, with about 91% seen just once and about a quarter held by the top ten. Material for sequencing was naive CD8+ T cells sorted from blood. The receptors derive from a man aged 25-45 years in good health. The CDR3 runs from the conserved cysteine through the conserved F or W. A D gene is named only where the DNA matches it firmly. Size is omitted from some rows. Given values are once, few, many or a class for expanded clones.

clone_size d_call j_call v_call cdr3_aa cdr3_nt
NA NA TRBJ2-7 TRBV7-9 CASSLMGLGGKTHEQYF TGTGCCAGCAGCTTAATGGGGCTCGGGGGTAAAACGCACGAGCAGTACTTC
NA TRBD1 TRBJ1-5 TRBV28 CASSFGGRGSNQPQHF TGTGCCAGCAGTTTTGGCGGCAGGGGGTCCAATCAGCCCCAGCATTTT
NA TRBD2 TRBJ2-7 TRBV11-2 CASSSLMTSFYEQYF TGTGCCAGCAGCTCGCTAATGACTAGCTTCTACGAGCAGTACTTC
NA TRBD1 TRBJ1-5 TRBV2 CATSGGFSNQPQHF TGTGCCACCTCAGGGGGGTTTAGCAATCAGCCCCAGCATTTT
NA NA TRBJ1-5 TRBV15 CATSRDDGNRAQHF TGTGCCACCAGCAGAGATGATGGGAACAGGGCCCAGCATTTT
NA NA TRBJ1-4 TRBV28 CASSFYGVDEKLFF TGTGCCAGCAGTTTCTACGGGGTAGACGAAAAACTGTTTTTT
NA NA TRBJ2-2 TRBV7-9 CASSLASGELFF TGTGCCAGCAGTCTAGCGTCCGGGGAGCTGTTTTTT
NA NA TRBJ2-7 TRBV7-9 CASSVIGEQYF TGTGCCAGCAGCGTTATTGGCGAGCAGTACTTC
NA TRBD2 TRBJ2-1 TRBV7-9 CASQPPGTNNNEQFF TGTGCCAGTCAACCCCCCGGGACTAATAACAATGAGCAGTTCTTC
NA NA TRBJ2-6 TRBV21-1 CASRKQGVVPGANVLTF TGTGCCAGCAGGAAACAGGGAGTGGTCCCTGGGGCCAACGTCCTGACTTTC
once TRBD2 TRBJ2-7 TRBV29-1 CSVASGSSYEQYF TGCAGCGTTGCGAGCGGGAGTTCCTACGAGCAGTACTTC
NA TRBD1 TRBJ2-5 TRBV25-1 CASNPGGETQYF TGTGCCAGCAACCCAGGGGGAGAGACCCAGTACTTC
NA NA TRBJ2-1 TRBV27 CASSDDMSSYNEQFF TGTGCCAGCAGTGATGACATGAGCTCCTACAATGAGCAGTTCTTC
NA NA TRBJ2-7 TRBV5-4 CASSFGGRGEQYF TGTGCCAGCAGCTTTGGGGGGCGTGGGGAGCAGTACTTC
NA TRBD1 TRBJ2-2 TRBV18 CASSPRTGENTGELFF TGTGCCAGCTCACCTCGGACAGGGGAGAACACCGGGGAGCTGTTTTTT
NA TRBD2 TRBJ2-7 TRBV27 CASSTAGTSSFYEQYF TGTGCCAGCAGTACCGCCGGGACTAGTTCATTCTACGAGCAGTACTTC
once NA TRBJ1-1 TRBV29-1 CSVLPGDTEAFF TGCAGCGTGCTCCCGGGAGACACTGAAGCTTTCTTT
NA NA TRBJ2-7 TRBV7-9 CASSLGERHYEQYF TGTGCCAGCAGCTTAGGGGAGCGGCACTACGAGCAGTACTTC
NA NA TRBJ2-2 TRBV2 CASSERRAYIPGELFF TGTGCCAGCAGTGAAAGACGGGCGTATATCCCCGGGGAGCTGTTTTTT
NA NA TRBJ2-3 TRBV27 CASSGQLGGVATNTQYF TGTGCCAGCAGTGGGCAACTAGGAGGGGTGGCAACGAATACGCAGTATTTT
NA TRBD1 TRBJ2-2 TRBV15 CATSRGTGKDGLTNTGELFF TGTGCCACCAGCAGAGGGACAGGGAAAGATGGACTGACGAACACCGGGGAGCTGTTTTTT
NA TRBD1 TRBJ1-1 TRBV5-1 CASSFPGQGNTEAFF TGCGCCAGCAGCTTCCCGGGACAGGGGAACACTGAAGCTTTCTTT
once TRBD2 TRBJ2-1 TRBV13 CASSREPGLAGALDNEQFF TGTGCCAGCAGCCGGGAACCGGGACTAGCGGGGGCATTGGACAATGAGCAGTTCTTC
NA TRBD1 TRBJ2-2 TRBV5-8 CASSLRDSTGELFF TGTGCCAGCAGCTTGAGGGACAGCACCGGGGAGCTGTTTTTT
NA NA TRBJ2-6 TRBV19 CASRKVGDGANVLTF TGTGCCAGTAGGAAGGTAGGGGATGGGGCCAACGTCCTGACTTTC
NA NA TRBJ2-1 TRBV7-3 CASSLRPSDEQFF TGTGCCAGCAGCTTACGTCCCTCGGATGAGCAGTTCTTC
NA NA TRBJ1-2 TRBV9 CASSSRHGYTF TGTGCCAGCAGCTCCCGACATGGCTACACCTTC
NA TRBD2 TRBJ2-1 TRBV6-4 CASSGGLAGRNEQFF TGTGCCAGCAGTGGCGGACTAGCGGGACGGAATGAGCAGTTCTTC
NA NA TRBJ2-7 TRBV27 CASGLRGYEQYF TGTGCCAGCGGACTCAGGGGCTACGAGCAGTACTTC
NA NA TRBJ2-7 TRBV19 CASSIEAQPAYEQYF TGTGCCAGTAGTATCGAGGCGCAGCCGGCCTACGAGCAGTACTTC
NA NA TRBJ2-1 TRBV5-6 CASSLAWNEQFF TGTGCCAGCAGCTTGGCGTGGAATGAGCAGTTCTTC
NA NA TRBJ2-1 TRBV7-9 CASRDRYNEQFF TGTGCCAGCAGAGACAGGTACAATGAGCAGTTCTTC
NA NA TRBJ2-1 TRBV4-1 CASSYSGSYNEQFF TGCGCCAGCAGCTATTCGGGCTCCTACAATGAGCAGTTCTTC
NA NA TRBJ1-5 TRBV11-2 CASSLGGNSNQPQHF TGTGCCAGCAGCTTAGGAGGAAATAGCAATCAGCCCCAGCATTTT
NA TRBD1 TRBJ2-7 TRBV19 CASSIGETGVNEQYF TGTGCCAGTAGTATAGGCGAGACAGGGGTAAACGAGCAGTACTTC
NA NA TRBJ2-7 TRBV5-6 CASSDQKYRRNEGYEQYF TGTGCCAGCAGTGACCAGAAATACCGGAGGAATGAGGGATACGAGCAGTACTTC
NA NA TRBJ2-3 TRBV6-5 CASSYIRTDTQYF TGTGCCAGCAGTTACATACGCACAGATACGCAGTATTTT
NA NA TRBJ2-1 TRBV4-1 CASSQDGPPGQFF TGCGCCAGCAGCCAAGATGGGCCCCCTGGGCAGTTCTTC
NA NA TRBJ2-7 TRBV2 CASSEAYGAYEQYF TGTGCCAGCAGTGAAGCCTATGGAGCCTACGAGCAGTACTTC
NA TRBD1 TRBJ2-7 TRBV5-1 CASSLGQGMASYEQYF TGCGCCAGCAGCTTGGGACAGGGGATGGCTTCCTACGAGCAGTACTTC
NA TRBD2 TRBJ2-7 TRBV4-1 CASSQGSGGRLYEQYF TGCGCCAGCAGCCAAGGGAGCGGGGGACGGTTGTACGAGCAGTACTTC
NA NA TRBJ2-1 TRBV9 CASGKAETIYNEQFF TGTGCCAGCGGTAAAGCGGAGACTATTTACAATGAGCAGTTCTTC
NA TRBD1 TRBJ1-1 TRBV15 CATSTIGTGKGTEAFF TGTGCCACCAGCACCATCGGGACAGGGAAGGGGACTGAAGCTTTCTTT
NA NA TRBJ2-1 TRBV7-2 CASSLGYFEGPWNEQFF TGTGCCAGCAGCCTAGGTTATTTCGAGGGCCCATGGAATGAGCAGTTCTTC
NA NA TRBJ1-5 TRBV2 CASSADNSNQPQHF TGTGCCAGCAGCGCGGACAATAGCAATCAGCCCCAGCATTTT
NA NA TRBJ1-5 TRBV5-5 CASSLEGPSNQPQHF TGTGCCAGCAGCTTGGAAGGACCGTCGAATCAGCCCCAGCATTTT